The entry that follows covers one TCR beta chain sequence. The entry originates in a study of shared clonotypes between healthy human individuals. Donors were healthy HIV-negative adults without recent acute infections or vaccinations. Generated by immunoSEQ multiplex PCR, the TCRdb table keeps only in-frame clones and is missing some. This sample carries roughly 2.2 million clones, 85% to 95% of them seen once, and the ten largest clones take more than 0.35%. Sequencing was performed on naive CD4+ T cells from PBMCs. Subset meaning: CD45RA+ positively selected. This clonotype originated in a man aged 18 to 30 in good health. Some clones in this sample may be carry-over from other donors' samples.

The CDR3 spells CASSSGRTYEQYF. The CDR3 bases are TGTGCCAGCAGCTCGGGACGGACCTACGAGCAGTACTTC. The chain uses TRBV5-4 and TRBJ2-7; D is tentatively TRBD1 or TRBD2 (5 bases each). Trimming stripped 3 bases from V and 2 bases from J, with 9 bases between. Germline CDR1 and CDR2: SGHNT and YYREEE (reference sequence). This CDR3 is built from 13 residues.